This TCR beta chain derives from a study of OX40 agonist ivuxolimab in advanced cancers. Study summary: The dose of intravenous ivuxolimab that patients received every 2 weeks ranged from 0.01 to 10 mg/kg.

The CDR3 loop spans 13 amino acids. V shed 1 base and J shed 4 bases, with 7 bases lying between them. Germline loops: CDR1 SEHNR, CDR2 FQNEAQ (reference sequence). Sequencing used immunoSEQ multiplex PCR; TCRdb keeps in-frame clones, though not all of them. The sample has fewer than 85,000 clones; roughly 90% are singletons. This clone was seen a few times. Specimen: CD4+ or CD8+ T cells sorted from blood, collected in a trial of the OX40 agonist ivuxolimab. The chain joins TRBV7-9 to TRBJ1-2; D remains unclear. This TCR was recovered from an adult with an advanced solid tumor such as melanoma, head and neck, liver or kidney cancer. DNA of the CDR3: TGTGCCAGCAGCTTAGTTGTGGGCTATGGCTACACCTTC. Translation gives CASSLVVGYGYTF.